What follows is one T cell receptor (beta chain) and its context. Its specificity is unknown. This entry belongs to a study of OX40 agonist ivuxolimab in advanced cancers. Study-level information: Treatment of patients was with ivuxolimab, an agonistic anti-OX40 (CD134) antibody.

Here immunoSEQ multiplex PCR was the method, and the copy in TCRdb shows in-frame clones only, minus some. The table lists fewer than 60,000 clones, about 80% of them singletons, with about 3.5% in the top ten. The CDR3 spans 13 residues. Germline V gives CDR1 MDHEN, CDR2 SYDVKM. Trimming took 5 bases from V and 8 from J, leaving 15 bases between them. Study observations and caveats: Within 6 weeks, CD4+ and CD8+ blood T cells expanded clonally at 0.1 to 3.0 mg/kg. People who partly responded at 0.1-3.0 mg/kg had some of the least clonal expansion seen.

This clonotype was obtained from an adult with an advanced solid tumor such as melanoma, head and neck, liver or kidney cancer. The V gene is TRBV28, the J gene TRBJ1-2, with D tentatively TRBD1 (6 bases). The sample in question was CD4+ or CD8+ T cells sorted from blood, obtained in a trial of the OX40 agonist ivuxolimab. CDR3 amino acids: CASSDVKGVGYTF. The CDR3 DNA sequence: TGTGCCAGCAGTGATGTTAAGGGGGTGGGCTACACCTTC.